The 18 T cell receptor beta chains given below trace back to one sample, sequenced in a study of cytotoxic CD8 clonotypes in ibrutinib-treated CLL. Produced via immunoSEQ multiplex PCR; TCRdb's table is partial and in-frame only. Here the sample spans about 150,000 clones, roughly 83% being singletons. The sample in question was PBMCs, obtained after 12 months of ibrutinib treatment. The receptors were gathered from a human donor with chronic lymphocytic leukemia.

The V gene is TRBV7-6, the J gene TRBJ1-1; D remains unclear. Per the germline V gene, CDR1 is SGHVS and CDR2 is FNYEAQ. This CDR3 region has 14 residues. V was trimmed by 2 bases and J by 2 bases, leaving 9 bases between them. The CDR3 is CASSLKPGNTEAFF. The CDR3 DNA reads TGTGCCAGCAGCTTAAAGCCGGGCAACACTGAAGCTTTCTTT.

V and J are TRBV4-3 and TRBJ1-2; D unresolved. Germline V gives CDR1 LGHNA, CDR2 YSLEER. Between the trimmed V and J ends, which lost 0 bases and 8 bases, there was a span of 16 bases. The CDR3 sequence is 15 residues long. CDR3 residues: CASSQEDRTVQGYTF. CDR3 nucleotide sequence: TGCGCCAGCAGCCAAGAGGATCGGACTGTACAGGGCTACACCTTC.

J is TRBJ1-1 and V is TRBV5-1, with TRBD1 as a possible D gene (6 bases). Trimming removed 4 bases at V and 2 bases at J, with 15 bases between. The CDR3 is made up of 15 amino acids. CDR1 and CDR2 from the germline V gene are SGHRS and YFSETQ. The CDR3: CASSHDGGQNTEAFF. In nucleotides, the CDR3 is TGCGCCAGCAGCCACGACGGGGGGCAAAACACTGAAGCTTTCTTT.

This chain connects TRBV7-3 to TRBJ2-7; D may be TRBD2 (6 bases). CDR1 is SGHTA and CDR2 is FQGTGA in the germline V gene. The V gene lost 5 bases and the J gene lost 3 bases, with 14 bases spanning the gap. The CDR3 sequence is 14 residues long. CDR3 nucleotide sequence: TGTGCCAGCAGCCTTGGGGGGAGCCGCTACGAGCAGTACTTC. Translation: CASSLGGSRYEQYF.

Here the CDR3 DNA reads TGTGCCAGCAGCTTAGTCTCTAGCGGGAGGGCTTACGAGCAGTACTTC. It translates to CASSLVSSGRAYEQYF. The chain combines TRBV7-2 with TRBJ2-7, with TRBD2 identical over 12 bases. Germline values: CDR1 SGHTA, CDR2 FQGNSA. The CDR3 has 16 amino acids. The V segment lost 1 base and the J segment 4 bases; nucleotides outside the gene matches: 5.

The chain has TRBV11-2 and TRBJ2-7, with TRBD2 as a possible D gene (6 bases). The length of the CDR3 is 15 residues. CDR1 is SGHAT, CDR2 FQNNGV, per germline. V shed 3 bases and J shed 4 bases, with 16 bases lying between them. The CDR3 DNA follows: TGTGCCAGCAGCTTGGCCGGGACTCGAAGGTACGAGCAGTACTTC. Translated, it gives CASSLAGTRRYEQYF.

Only one count was recorded for this clone. The chain uses TRBV25-1 and TRBJ2-5; no clear D. Deletions cut 2 bases from V and 1 base from J, with 14 bases between. The germline V gene encodes CDR1 MGHDK and CDR2 SYGVNS. The CDR3 has 16 residues. CDR3 in amino acids: CASSELLGQSQETQYF. For the CDR3, the DNA is TGTGCCAGCAGTGAACTCCTCGGCCAGTCCCAAGAGACCCAGTACTTC.

This chain links TRBV7-8 with TRBJ1-5; 7 nucleotides line up with TRBD1. The junction had 6 bases not matched to a gene; V was cut back by 5 bases and J by 5 bases. This CDR3 spans 14 amino acids. Germline V gene lookup returns CDR1 SGHVS and CDR2 FQNEAQ. The CDR3 DNA follows: TGTGCCAGCAGCACCGACAGGGCGGATCAGCCCCAGCATTTT. Translation gives CASSTDRADQPQHF. The complete variable domain, with remaining parts taken from reference TRBV7-8 and TRBJ1-5, reads GAGVSQSPRYKVAKRGQDVALRCDPISGHVSLFWYQQALGQGPEFLTYFQNEAQLDKSGLPSDRFFAERPEGSVSTLKIQRTQQEDSAVYLCASSTDRADQPQHFGDGTRLSIL.

In nucleotides, the CDR3 is TGCGCCAGCCCTAGGGCGCTGAACACTGAAGCTTTCTTT. The encoded protein is CASPRALNTEAFF. This chain uses TRBV10-1 with TRBJ1-1; no reliable D call. CDR3 length: 13 amino acids. The V and J ends lost 8 bases and 0 bases respectively, with 10 bases between them. Germline V gene lookup returns CDR1 WNHNN and CDR2 SYGVQD (reference sequence).

The chain carries TRBV7-2 and TRBJ2-3; possible D gene TRBD1, 6 bases. V was pared by 6 bases and J by 1 base, with 11 bases between. Germline lookup yields CDR1 SGHTA and CDR2 FQGNSA. The CDR3 has 14 amino acids. CDR3 residues: CASRQTGGTDTQYF. As DNA, the CDR3 is TGTGCCAGCAGACAGACAGGTGGCACAGATACGCAGTATTTT. Together with reference TRBV7-2 and TRBJ2-3, the CDR3 gives the full variable domain: GAGVSQSPSNKVTEKGKDVELRCDPISGHTALYWYRQSLGQGLEFLIYFQGNSAPDKSGLPSDRFSAERTGGSVSTLTIQRTQQEDSAVYLCASRQTGGTDTQYFGPGTRLTVL.

The chain links TRBV11-2 to TRBJ2-2; TRBD2 is a possible D gene (5 bases). The CDR3 consists of 16 residues. Germline CDR1 SGHAT, CDR2 FQNNGV. Trimming shortened V by 1 base and J by 0 bases, and 9 bases separated the two germline ends. The CDR3 region has the DNA TGTGCCAGCAGCTTAGTACCAGCGGCGAACACCGGGGAGCTGTTTTTT. Its translation: CASSLVPAANTGELFF. Variable domain in full (rest from reference TRBV11-2 and TRBJ2-2): EAGVAQSPRYKIIEKRQSVAFWCNPISGHATLYWYQQILGQGPKLLIQFQNNGVVDDSQLPKDRFSAERLKGVDSTLKIQPAKLEDSAVYLCASSLVPAANTGELFFGEGSRLTVL.

This clone was observed a handful of times. The V call is TRBV9, the J call TRBJ2-3, with 7 bases matching TRBD2. The CDR3 has 12 residues. V was pared by 3 bases and J by 8 bases, with 3 bases of the junction left unmatched. The V gene's germline CDR1 is SGDLS and CDR2 YYNGEE. The CDR3 coding sequence is TGTGCCAGCAGCGCATCTAGCGGTACGCAGTATTTT. Translated: CASSASSGTQYF.

The chain employs TRBV9 and TRBJ2-2; 7 bases agree with TRBD1. The CDR3 has 16 residues. V gave up 3 bases and J gave up 3 bases; unmatched junction bases: 8. Germline lookup yields CDR1 SGDLS and CDR2 YYNGEE. The DNA of the CDR3 is TGTGCCAGCAGCGCTTATACAGGGGTAGACACCGGGGAGCTGTTTTTT. Amino acids: CASSAYTGVDTGELFF.

The chain combines TRBV7-8 with TRBJ2-1; the match to TRBD2 covers 9 bases. From germline, CDR1 is SGHVS and CDR2 FQNEAQ. The length of the CDR3 is 15 residues. Trimming cost V 4 bases and J 4 bases; bases outside gene matches: 5. CDR3 coding DNA: TGTGCCAGCAGCTATTATAGCGGGAGTTACAATGAGCAGTTCTTC. Protein sequence: CASSYYSGSYNEQFF.

The chain uses TRBV14 and TRBJ2-7; 15 nucleotides align to TRBD2. V was clipped by 2 bases and J by 3 bases; unmatched bases: 11. Germline V gene data show CDR1 as SGHDN and CDR2 as FVKESK. The CDR3 length is 19 residues. The CDR3 DNA reads TGTGCCAGCAGCCAATTTCCGGGACTAGCGGGAGGTCGAAGCTACGAGCAGTACTTC. Protein sequence: CASSQFPGLAGGRSYEQYF.

The chain uses TRBV27 and TRBJ2-1; 7 nucleotides line up with TRBD1. This CDR3 has 16 residues. V dropped 2 bases and J dropped 4; count of bases not matched to a gene: 8. CDR1 and CDR2 from the germline V gene are MNHEY and SMNVEV (reference sequence). The CDR3 protein is CASSLRTGQMYNEQFF. CDR3 coding DNA: TGTGCCAGCAGTTTAAGGACAGGTCAAATGTACAATGAGCAGTTCTTC.

J is TRBJ2-5 and V is TRBV7-9; D is unresolved. Looked up from germline, CDR1 is SEHNR and CDR2 is FQNEAQ (reference sequence). Trimming stripped 11 bases from V and 5 bases from J, with 15 bases between. The CDR3 consists of 12 residues. The CDR3 nucleotides are TGTGCCGCTTTAGGTACCGGCGAGACCCAGTACTTC. It specifies CAALGTGETQYF.

V gene TRBV6-5 combines with J gene TRBJ2-7, with D possibly being TRBD1 (5 bases). Trimming left V 6 bases short and J 3 bases short, with 12 bases between. Looked up from germline, CDR1 is MNHEY and CDR2 is SVGAGI. The CDR3 is 13 amino acids. The CDR3 coding sequence is TGTGCCAGCAGCTTGGACAAGTTCTACGAGCAGTACTTC. The encoded protein is CASSLDKFYEQYF.